The entry below describes one TCR beta chain. Its antigen is as yet unknown. The data derive from a study of persistence of HIV-infected CD4 T cells. Notes on the study in general: Within sorted populations, more oligoclonal TCRs accompanied more oligoclonal proviruses. Antigen-responding cells were enriched for degenerate expanded CDR3beta sequences.

J lost 1 base, V lost 4 bases, and 8 bases had no gene match. This CDR3 is built from 16 residues. Germline V gene lookup returns CDR1 MDHEN and CDR2 SYDVKM. This was the immunoSEQ version 4 assay in survey mode. Genomic DNA was diluted to roughly 10 ng/uL, up to roughly 1 ug per sample. TCRdb's table, derived via immunoSEQ multiplex PCR, lists solely in-frame clones and lacks some. The table shows 43,000 or so clones, with 80% to 90% occurring only once. Nonspecific anti-CD3/anti-CD28 bead stimulation represents the broad CD4+ T cell repertoire. Sorting of responding CD4+ T cells relied on upregulated CD40 ligand together with CD69. Before stimulation, PBMCs underwent CD8+ T cell depletion.

This chain links TRBV28 with TRBJ1-1; TRBD1 aligns across 8 bases. This sequence was found in an adult man with HIV who was CMV-seropositive. Sequenced here: CD4+ T cells sorted from PBMCs after approximately 20-hour stimulation, sampled from a patient who received antiretroviral therapy. This CDR3 reads CASSSWAGGENTEAFF. The CDR3 nucleotides are TGTGCCAGCAGTTCGTGGGCAGGGGGCGAGAACACTGAAGCTTTCTTT.